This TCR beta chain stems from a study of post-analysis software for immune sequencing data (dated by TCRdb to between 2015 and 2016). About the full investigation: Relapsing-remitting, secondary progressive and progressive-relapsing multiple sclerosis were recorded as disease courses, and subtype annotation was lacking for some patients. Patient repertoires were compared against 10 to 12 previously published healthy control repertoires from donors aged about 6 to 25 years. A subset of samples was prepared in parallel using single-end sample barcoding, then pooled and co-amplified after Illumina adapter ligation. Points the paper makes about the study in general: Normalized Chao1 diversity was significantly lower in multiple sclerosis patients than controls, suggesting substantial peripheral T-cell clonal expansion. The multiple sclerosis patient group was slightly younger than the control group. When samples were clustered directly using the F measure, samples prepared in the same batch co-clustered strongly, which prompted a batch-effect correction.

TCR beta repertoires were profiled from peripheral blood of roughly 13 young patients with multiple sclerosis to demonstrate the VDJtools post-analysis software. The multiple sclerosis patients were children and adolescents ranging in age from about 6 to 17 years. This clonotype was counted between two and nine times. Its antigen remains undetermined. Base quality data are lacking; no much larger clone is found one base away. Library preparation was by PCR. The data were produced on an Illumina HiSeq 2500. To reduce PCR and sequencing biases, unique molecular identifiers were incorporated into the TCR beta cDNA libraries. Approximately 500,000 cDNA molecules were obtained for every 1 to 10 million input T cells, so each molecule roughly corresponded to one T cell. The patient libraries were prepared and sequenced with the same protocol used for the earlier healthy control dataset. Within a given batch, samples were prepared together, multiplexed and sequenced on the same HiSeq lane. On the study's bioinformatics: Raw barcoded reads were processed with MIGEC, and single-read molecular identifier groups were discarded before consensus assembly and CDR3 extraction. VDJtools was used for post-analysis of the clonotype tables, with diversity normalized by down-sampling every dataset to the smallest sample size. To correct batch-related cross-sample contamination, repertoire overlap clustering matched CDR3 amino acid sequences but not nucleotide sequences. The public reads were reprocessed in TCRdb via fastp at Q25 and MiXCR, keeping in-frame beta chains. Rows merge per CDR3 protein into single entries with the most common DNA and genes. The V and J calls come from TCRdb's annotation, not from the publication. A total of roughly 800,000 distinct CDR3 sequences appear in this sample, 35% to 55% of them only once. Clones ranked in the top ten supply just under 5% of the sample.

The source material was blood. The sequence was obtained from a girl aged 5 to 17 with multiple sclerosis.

Here the CDR3 is given as CASSDSDSRLAKNIQYF. The nucleotides read TGTGCCAGCAGTGACTCGGACTCACGCTTAGCCAAAAACATTCAGTACTTC. The chain is assembled from TRBV6-4 and TRBJ2-4; the best D guess is TRBD2, with 5 bases matching. Per the germline V gene, MRHNA is the CDR1 and SNTAGT is the CDR2. Trimming costs V 0 bases and J 0 bases, and their ends lie 12 bases apart. There are 17 amino acids in the CDR3, from cysteine to phenylalanine inclusive. Only CDR3 DNA remains: 51 bases, in frame from the first base.